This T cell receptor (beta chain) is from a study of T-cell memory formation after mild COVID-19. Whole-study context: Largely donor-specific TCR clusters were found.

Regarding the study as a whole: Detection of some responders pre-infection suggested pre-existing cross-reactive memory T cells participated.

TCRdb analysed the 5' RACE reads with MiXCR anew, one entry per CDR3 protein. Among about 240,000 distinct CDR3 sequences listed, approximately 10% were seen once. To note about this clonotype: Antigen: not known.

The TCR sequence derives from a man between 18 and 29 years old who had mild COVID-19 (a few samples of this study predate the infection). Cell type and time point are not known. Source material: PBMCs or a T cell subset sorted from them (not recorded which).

The CDR3 DNA is TGTGCCAGCGGGGGCGGGGTTCCCTACAATGAGCAGTTCTTC. Protein sequence: CASGGGVPYNEQFF. The rearrangement joins TRBV3-1 to TRBJ2-1; D is tentatively TRBD1 or TRBD2 (6 bases each). Germline CDR1 LGHDT, CDR2 YNNKEL (reference sequence). The CDR3 consists of 14 residues. V gave up 8 bases and J gave up 2 bases, with 13 bases separating them.